Presented here are 18 T cell receptor beta chains from one specimen sequenced in a study of CD8+CD57+ T cells in acquired aplastic anemia. The patients chosen for sequencing had shown expansion of CD8+CD57+ cells (detected by flow cytometry). Genomic DNA acted as the template from which TCR beta VDJ combination and CDR3 sequence profiling were carried out. TCRdb independently ran MiXCR on the reads; one entry per CDR3 protein. The sample has approximately 170,000 distinct CDR3 sequences; over 40% are singletons. The sample comprised sorted CD4+, CD8+, or CD8+CD57+ T cells (not recorded which) from PBMCs. The receptors stem from a human donor with aplastic anemia.

As to this clonotype: One base away lies a much larger clone, so this may be a sequencing read error. V and J are TRBV6-2 or TRBV6-3 and TRBJ1-3; D gene unclear. CDR1 is MNHEY and CDR2 is SVGEGT in the germline V gene. There are 15 residues in the CDR3. V was pared by 2 bases and J by 5 bases, with 13 bases between. CDR3 region: CASSYGRPARNTIYF. In nucleotides, the CDR3 is TGTGCCAGCAGTTACGGGCGGCCCGCTCGAAACACCATATATTTT.

The chain couples TRBV10-3 to TRBJ1-5; 7 nucleotides align to TRBD1. After removal of 6 bases from V and 4 bases from J, the junction contained 3 bases not matched to a gene. The CDR3 has 13 residues. Germline V gives CDR1 ENHRY, CDR2 SYGVKD. For the CDR3, the DNA is TGTGCCATCAGAGGGACAGTTAATCAGCCCCAGCATTTT. Encoded protein: CAIRGTVNQPQHF.

This chain connects TRBV20-1 to TRBJ1-1, with D tentatively TRBD1 (6 bases). This CDR3 is 14 amino acids long. From germline, CDR1 is DFQATT and CDR2 SNEGSKA (reference sequence). V lost 1 base, J lost 1 base, and 10 bases lay in between. The CDR3 sequence: CSARVGHQNTEAFF. CDR3 in DNA: TGCAGTGCTAGAGTGGGACACCAGAACACTGAAGCTTTCTTT.

The chain employs TRBV20-1 and TRBJ1-1; D ambiguous. Per germline, CDR1 DFQATT and CDR2 SNEGSKA (reference sequence). Trimming took 5 bases from V and 0 from J, leaving 4 bases between them. The CDR3 contains 11 residues. This chain's CDR3 is CSAGMNTEAFF. In DNA, the CDR3 is TGCAGTGCTGGAATGAACACTGAAGCTTTCTTT.

This clonotype was counted between two and nine times. This rearrangement joins TRBV12-3 or TRBV12-4 to TRBJ1-1; D ambiguous. The V end was cut by 6 bases, the J end by 5 bases, with 10 bases between. The length of the CDR3 is 12 residues. CDR3 DNA: TGTGCCAGCAGATTCGGGGAGACTGAAGCTTTCTTT. It yields the protein CASRFGETEAFF.

This clonotype was counted many times. The V gene is TRBV5-5, the J gene TRBJ2-7; D is uncertain. Germline lookup yields CDR1 SGHKS and CDR2 YYEKEE (reference sequence). V was cut by 2 bases and J by 5 bases, with 14 bases left in between. The CDR3 length is 14 residues. The CDR3 DNA reads TGTGCCAGCAGCTTCAAGTGGGGTCTTGACGAGCAGTACTTC. This translates into CASSFKWGLDEQYF.

This clonotype was detected many times. The V and J genes are TRBV10-3 and TRBJ1-4, with D possibly matching TRBD1 (5 bases). V lost 10 bases, J lost 5 bases, and 11 bases lay in between. The CDR3 spans 12 residues. Looked up from germline, CDR1 is ENHRY and CDR2 is SYGVKD. In DNA form, the CDR3 reads TGTGCCACCGGGACGCTAAATGAAAAACTGTTTTTT. As protein: CATGTLNEKLFF.

This clonotype came up a few times. With a much larger clone just one base away, this may be a read error. In DNA form, the CDR3 reads TGTGCCAGCAGCTTCCTGAAACAGGGGGCGAACACCAGGGAGCTGTTTTTT. As protein: CASSFLKQGANTRELFF. The chain joins TRBV11-1 to TRBJ2-2, with 9 bases matching TRBD1. The CDR3 sequence is 17 residues long. Germline lookup yields CDR1 SGHAT and CDR2 FQDESV (reference sequence).

This chain connects TRBV6-4 to TRBJ2-7, with D possibly being TRBD1 or TRBD2 (5 bases each). This CDR3 region has 16 residues. Deletions cut 4 bases from V and 6 bases from J, with 22 bases between. The germline CDR1 and CDR2 sequences are MRHNA and SNTAGT. CDR3 protein: CASSAYPGQGAGEQYF. As DNA, the CDR3 is TGTGCCAGCAGTGCGTACCCGGGGCAGGGTGCGGGCGAGCAGTACTTC.

V usage is TRBV7-8 and J usage is TRBJ2-2; 8 bases line up with TRBD2. With 0 bases clipped from V and 0 bases from J, the junction kept 9 bases outside the gene matches. CDR3 size: 19 residues. Germline V gives CDR1 SGHVS, CDR2 FQNEAQ. DNA of the CDR3: TGTGCCAGCAGCTTAGCTGGCCTAGCGGGTCCAACGAACACCGGGGAGCTGTTTTTT. This encodes CASSLAGLAGPTNTGELFF.

The rearrangement uses TRBV29-1 and TRBJ1-1; perhaps TRBD1 as D (6 bases). CDR1 is SQVTM, CDR2 ANQGSEA, per germline. V was trimmed by 5 bases and J by 7 bases, leaving 14 bases between them. The CDR3 extends over 12 amino acids. The CDR3 DNA follows: TGCAGCGTTTTCTCCGGGACAAATGAAGCTTTCTTT. Residues: CSVFSGTNEAFF.

This clonotype appeared many times. This chain connects TRBV29-1 to TRBJ1-1, with 11 positions matching TRBD1. From germline, CDR1 is SQVTM and CDR2 ANQGSEA. The junction had 10 bases not matched to a gene; V was cut back by 6 bases and J by 4 bases. This CDR3 region has 15 residues. DNA of the CDR3: TGCAGCGTCGTCGGGACAGGGGGAAGGAGCACTGAAGCTTTCTTT. Residues: CSVVGTGGRSTEAFF. The whole variable domain, filled in from reference TRBV29-1 and TRBJ1-1, reads SAVISQKPSRDICQRGTSLTIQCQVDSQVTMMFWYRQQPGQSLTLIATANQGSEATYESGFVIDKFPISRPNLTFSTLTVSNMSPEDSSIYLCSVVGTGGRSTEAFFGQGTRLTVV.

A word on this clonotype: A single base separates this from a much larger clone, so it may be a read error. This rearrangement joins TRBV12-3 or TRBV12-4 to TRBJ2-1; D may be TRBD2 (5 bases). The CDR3 is 14 residues long. Trimming removed 5 bases at V and 6 bases at J, with 14 bases between. CDR3 amino acids: CASSPAGQLNEQFF. DNA for the CDR3: TGTGCCAGCAGTCCCGCGGGCCAGCTCAATGAGCAGTTCTTC.

The chain joins TRBV10-3 to TRBJ1-2; D remains ambiguous. The V gene lost 4 bases and the J gene lost 2 bases, with 5 bases spanning the gap. In germline, CDR1 is ENHRY, CDR2 SYGVKD. This CDR3 has 12 amino acids. The CDR3 DNA reads TGTGCCATCAGTGCCAGAAACTATGGCTACACCTTC. Residues: CAISARNYGYTF.

V and J are TRBV7-3 and TRBJ1-6, with D perhaps TRBD1 (5 bases). With 5 bases removed from V and 8 bases from J, the gap between germline ends came to 13 bases. Germline lookup yields CDR1 SGHTA and CDR2 FQGTGA. CDR3 length: 14 amino acids. CDR3 residues: CASSPGIADSPLHF. The CDR3 DNA sequence: TGTGCCAGCAGCCCAGGGATTGCGGATTCACCCCTCCACTTT.

This chain joins TRBV15 and TRBJ1-5; TRBD1 agrees at 7 bases. V was pared by 3 bases and J by 6 bases, with 11 bases of the junction left unmatched. The germline gives CDR1 LNHNV, CDR2 YYDKDF (reference sequence). This CDR3 region has 16 residues. CDR3 sequence (DNA): TGTGCCACCAGCAGCCCGACAGGGAGTTTAGGTCAGCCCCAGCATTTT. Protein: CATSSPTGSLGQPQHF.

The sample holds many counts of this clonotype. V is TRBV11-2 and J is TRBJ2-5, with 10 bases aligning to TRBD2. V dropped 7 bases and J dropped 2; count of bases not matched to a gene: 7. This CDR3 region has 15 residues. CDR1 is SGHAT and CDR2 is FQNNGV in the germline V gene. DNA for the CDR3: TGTGCCAGCACGCTTACTAGCGGGAAGCAAGAGACCCAGTACTTC. Its translation: CASTLTSGKQETQYF.

A word on this clonotype: One junction end disagrees with the germline gene, perhaps due to a read error. The V call is TRBV7-2, the J call TRBJ2-1, with 13 bases identical to TRBD2. The CDR3 is made up of 18 amino acids. Germline V gene sequence: CDR1 SGHTA, CDR2 FQGNSA. CDR3 coding DNA: TGTGCCGGCAGCTTAGCGCCTCCGGGACTAGCGGGGAGAAATGAGCAGTTCTTC. Its translation: CAGSLAPPGLAGRNEQFF.